The 22 T cell receptor beta chains below were found in one sample sequenced in a study of T cells in Graves' hyperthyroidism and ophthalmopathy (dated by TCRdb to between 2018 and 2021). Receptor libraries were prepared by multiplex PCR. Sequencer: Illumina HiSeq 2000. The TCR beta CDR3 regions were amplified from RNA transcripts. The TCR CDR3 was subjected to a first round of RT-PCR using the HTBI primer set and the Qiagen OneStep RT-PCR kit. TCRdb took the public reads, trimmed them with fastp at Q25, ran MiXCR for clone calling and kept in-frame beta chains. Under each unique CDR3 protein, matching rows form one entry showing the most common genes and DNA. The sample yields 550,000 to 800,000 distinct CDR3 sequences; around 15% were counted once. The leading ten clones occupy under 10% of the sample. The sequenced sample consisted of blood. These receptors were obtained from a man between 18 and 29 years old with Graves' hyperthyroidism.

This clonotype was counted only a few times. This chain uses TRBV24-1 with TRBJ2-1; 9 bases fit TRBD1. V lost 4 bases to trimming and J lost 6 bases; unmatched junction nucleotides: 6. CDR1 and CDR2 (germline): KGHDR, SFDVKD. The CDR3 covers 15 residues. The DNA of the CDR3 is TGTGCCACCAGTGACCCGGACAGGGGAGGCAATGAGCAGTTCTTC. It encodes CATSDPDRGGNEQFF.

Only one count was recorded for this clonotype. V usage is TRBV6-9 and J usage is TRBJ1-5, with 9 bases aligning to TRBD1. The CDR3 is made up of 15 amino acids. J gave up 3 bases and V 3 bases, and 3 bases lay outside the gene matches. The germline CDR1 and CDR2 sequences are MNHGY and SVAAGI. This CDR3 reads CASSYWTGDNQPQHF. CDR3 nucleotides: TGTGCCAGCAGTTACTGGACAGGGGACAATCAGCCCCAGCATTTT.

This chain joins TRBV19 and TRBJ2-1; 8 bases match TRBD1. V dropped 9 bases and J dropped 7; count of bases not matched to a gene: 11. The CDR3 has 14 residues. Looked up from germline, CDR1 is LNHDA and CDR2 is SQIVND (reference sequence). The DNA of the CDR3 is TGTGCCAGCCAAGCCCCAGGGGGCTTGAATGAGCAGTTCTTC. Its translation: CASQAPGGLNEQFF.

This clonotype came up a few times. This chain joins TRBV28 and TRBJ1-5; D is unresolved. V was clipped by 6 bases and J by 6 bases, with 9 bases between them. This CDR3 region has 12 residues. Per germline, CDR1 MDHEN and CDR2 SYDVKM. CDR3 DNA: TGTGCCAGCAGCCCCCCAATTCAGCCCCAGCATTTT. It specifies CASSPPIQPQHF.

The rearrangement joins TRBV3-1 to TRBJ2-7, with D possibly being TRBD1 or TRBD2 (5 bases each). Germline CDR1 reads LGHDT; CDR2 reads YNNKEL (reference sequence). The CDR3 is 13 amino acids. Trimming took 4 bases from V and 5 from J, leaving 12 bases between them. This CDR3 is CASSLFRDHEQYF. In DNA, the CDR3 is TGTGCCAGCAGCCTATTCAGGGACCACGAGCAGTACTTC.

This clonotype has a handful of counts. This chain joins TRBV29-1 and TRBJ2-7; 9 bases line up with TRBD1. The CDR3 runs 14 residues. The V segment lost 1 base and the J segment 6 bases; nucleotides outside the gene matches: 7. Germline CDR1 SQVTM, CDR2 ANQGSEA. In DNA, the CDR3 is TGCAGCGTTGAAGTGGGGACAGGGCGCGGCGAGCAGTACTTC. It specifies CSVEVGTGRGEQYF.

This clonotype was observed at least ten times. The J gene is TRBJ2-2, the V gene TRBV12-3 or TRBV12-4; 8 bases are shared with TRBD2. V lost 3 bases and J lost 4; bases outside the gene matches: 4. The CDR3 spans 15 residues. This CDR3 is CASSLYGRGTGELFF. CDR3 DNA sequence: TGTGCCAGCAGTTTGTACGGGAGGGGCACCGGGGAGCTGTTTTTT.

Many counts were recorded for this clonotype. The rearrangement links TRBV7-8 to TRBJ1-4; tentative D call: TRBD1 (5 bases). CDR1 SGHVS and CDR2 FQNEAQ come from the germline V gene. Trimming removed 6 bases from V and 8 bases from J, with 13 bases in between. There are 13 residues in the CDR3. The CDR3 DNA reads TGTGCCAGCAGGTGGCAGGGAGGGGAAAAACTGTTTTTT. Amino acid sequence: CASRWQGGEKLFF.

The chain recombines TRBV5-1 with TRBJ2-5; D is perhaps TRBD1 (6 bases). The CDR3 has 15 residues. The germline V gene encodes CDR1 SGHRS and CDR2 YFSETQ. V was cut by 5 bases and J by 2 bases, with 16 bases left in between. The CDR3 spells CASRKLGASQETQYF. The CDR3 DNA reads TGCGCCAGCAGAAAGCTGGGGGCCTCACAAGAGACCCAGTACTTC.

About this clonotype itself: This may come from a read error, since a much larger clone is one base off. This chain connects TRBV2 to TRBJ1-3; unclear D gene. CDR3 size: 14 residues. The germline V gene has CDR1 SNHLY and CDR2 FYNNEI. The CDR3 sequence: CASRPDGSGNTVYF. The CDR3 region has the DNA TGTGCCAGCAGGCCGGATGGCTCTGGAAACACCGTATATTTT.

This clonotype was found a few times. The V gene is TRBV6-2 or TRBV6-3, the J gene TRBJ2-1; TRBD2 might be the D (5 bases). CDR1 is MNHEY, CDR2 SVGEGT, per germline. With 0 bases removed from V and 0 bases from J, the gap between germline ends came to 6 bases. There are 15 residues in the CDR3. CDR3 protein: CASSYSAVSYNEQFF. CDR3 DNA: TGTGCCAGCAGTTACTCAGCGGTCTCCTACAATGAGCAGTTCTTC.

This clonotype was counted a few times. As the CDR3 is not closed by the conserved phenylalanine or tryptophan, this likely results from a read error. V is TRBV6-5 and J is TRBJ1-5; 7 bases agree with TRBD1. Germline values: CDR1 MNHEY, CDR2 SVGAGI. CDR3 size: 14 residues. V trimming: 4 bases; J trimming: 4 bases; junction bases outside the gene matches: 4. The CDR3 DNA sequence: TGTGCCAGCAGTTCCCTGGACAGGAATCAGCCCCAGCATTCT. Translation: CASSSLDRNQPQHS.

The CDR3 nucleotides read TGTGCCAGCAGCTTATTTGGCTTCGTTTCACTAGCGGGAAACTACAATGAGCAGTTCTTC. Its protein is CASSLFGFVSLAGNYNEQFF. The chain employs TRBV7-3 and TRBJ2-1, with 10 bases matching TRBD2. CDR1 is SGHTA, CDR2 FQGTGA, per germline. The CDR3 is 20 amino acids. V gave up 2 bases and J gave up 3 bases; unmatched junction bases: 16. The entire variable domain, with the rest obtained from reference TRBV7-3 and TRBJ2-1, is as follows: GAGVSQTPSNKVTEKGKYVELRCDPISGHTALYWYRQSLGQGPEFLIYFQGTGAADDSGLPNDRFFAVRPEGSVSTLKIQRTERGDSAVYLCASSLFGFVSLAGNYNEQFFGPGTRLTVL.

This clonotype has at least ten counts. As DNA, the CDR3 is TGCAGTGGTGGCCGGGAGGCGGGGGAGACCCAGTACTTC. It translates to CSGGREAGETQYF. The V call is TRBV20-1, the J call TRBJ2-5, with 7 nucleotides matching TRBD2. This CDR3 is 13 amino acids long. V lost 7 bases and J lost 5; bases outside the gene matches: 10. Per the germline V gene, CDR1 is DFQATT and CDR2 is SNEGSKA (reference sequence).

The CDR3, as DNA: TGTGCCAGCAGCCCCCGGACCGTTAGGGGGGAGCTGTTTTTT. Residues: CASSPRTVRGELFF. V and J are TRBV7-2 and TRBJ2-2; D uncertain. Trimming stripped 5 bases from V and 8 bases from J, with 15 bases between. CDR3 length: 14 residues. The germline gives CDR1 SGHTA, CDR2 FQGNSA.

The chain combines TRBV7-9 with TRBJ2-5; the D gene is possibly TRBD1 (6 bases). CDR3 size: 15 residues. Per the germline V gene, CDR1 is SEHNR and CDR2 is FQNEAQ (reference sequence). V dropped 4 bases and J dropped 2 bases, with 14 bases sitting between them. The CDR3 DNA follows: TGTGCCAGCAGCTATACGGGACACCTACAAGAGACCCAGTACTTC. Its translation: CASSYTGHLQETQYF.

The table lists this clonotype with many counts. This sequence joins TRBV27 and TRBJ2-3; D uncertain. V dropped 4 bases and J dropped 0 bases, with 5 bases sitting between them. This CDR3 comprises 13 residues. The germline V gene encodes CDR1 MNHEY and CDR2 SMNVEV (reference sequence). The chain's CDR3 is CASSSYSTDTQYF. In DNA form, the CDR3 reads TGTGCCAGCAGTTCCTACAGCACAGATACGCAGTATTTT.

This clonotype was counted at least ten times. The chain carries TRBV12-3 or TRBV12-4 and TRBJ1-1; D uncertain. The CDR3 extends over 13 amino acids. Trimming stripped 7 bases from V and 4 bases from J, with 13 bases between. CDR3 sequence reads: CASIENAGTEAFF. The CDR3 nucleotides read TGTGCCAGCATCGAGAATGCCGGCACTGAAGCTTTCTTT.

The chain links TRBV4-3 to TRBJ2-7; 9 bases line up with TRBD1. Germline trimming cut 4 bases from V and 4 bases from J; bases unmatched to any gene: 8. Germline V gene data show CDR1 as LGHNA and CDR2 as YSLEER. The CDR3 has 15 residues. The CDR3 sequence is CASSRRFGQGYEQYF. DNA of the CDR3: TGCGCCAGCAGCCGAAGGTTTGGACAGGGGTACGAGCAGTACTTC.

This clonotype was picked up many times. V and J are TRBV28 and TRBJ1-1; D not certain. The germline gives CDR1 MDHEN, CDR2 SYDVKM. V lost 4 bases and J 11 bases, leaving 14 bases between the germline ends. This CDR3 has 12 amino acids. CDR3: CASSYTGNTAFF. CDR3 nucleotide sequence: TGTGCCAGCAGTTACACGGGGAATACGGCTTTCTTT.

In its sample, this clonotype was seen many times. The chain is built from TRBV2 and TRBJ2-5; no reliable D call. Trimming cost V 3 bases and J 3 bases, with 11 bases left between them. There are 14 residues in the CDR3. The germline V gene encodes CDR1 SNHLY and CDR2 FYNNEI. The CDR3 nucleotides read TGTGCCAGCAGTGACAATTCTGGCAAAGAGACCCAGTACTTC. Protein sequence: CASSDNSGKETQYF. The entire variable domain, with the rest obtained from reference TRBV2 and TRBJ2-5, is as follows: EPEVTQTPSHQVTQMGQEVILRCVPISNHLYFYWYRQILGQKVEFLVSFYNNEISEKSEIFDDQFSVERPDGSNFTLKIRSTKLEDSAMYFCASSDNSGKETQYFGPGTRLLVL.

With regard to this clonotype: A much larger clone sits a single nucleotide away, making a read error possible. The rearrangement links TRBV12-3 or TRBV12-4 to TRBJ1-4; weak D call: TRBD1 (5 bases). This CDR3 is 12 amino acids long. The DNA of the CDR3 is TGTGCCAGCAGTCTGGGACGGGAAAAACTGTCTTTT. Translation: CASSLGREKLSF.